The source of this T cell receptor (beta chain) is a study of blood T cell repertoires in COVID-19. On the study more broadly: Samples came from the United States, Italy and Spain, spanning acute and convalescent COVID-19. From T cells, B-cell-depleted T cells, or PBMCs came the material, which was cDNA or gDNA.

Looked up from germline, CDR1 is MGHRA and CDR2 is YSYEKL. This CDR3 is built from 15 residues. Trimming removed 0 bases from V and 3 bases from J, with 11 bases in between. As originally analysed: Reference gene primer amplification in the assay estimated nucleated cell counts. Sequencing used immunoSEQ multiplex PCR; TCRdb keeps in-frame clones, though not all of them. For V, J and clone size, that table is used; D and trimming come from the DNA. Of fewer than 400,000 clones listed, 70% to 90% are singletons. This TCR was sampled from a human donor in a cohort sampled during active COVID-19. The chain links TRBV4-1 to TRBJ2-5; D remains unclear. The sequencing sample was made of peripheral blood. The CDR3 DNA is TGCGCCAGCAGCCAAGATGGGCTGGTGGAAGAGACCCAGTACTTC. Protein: CASSQDGLVEETQYF.